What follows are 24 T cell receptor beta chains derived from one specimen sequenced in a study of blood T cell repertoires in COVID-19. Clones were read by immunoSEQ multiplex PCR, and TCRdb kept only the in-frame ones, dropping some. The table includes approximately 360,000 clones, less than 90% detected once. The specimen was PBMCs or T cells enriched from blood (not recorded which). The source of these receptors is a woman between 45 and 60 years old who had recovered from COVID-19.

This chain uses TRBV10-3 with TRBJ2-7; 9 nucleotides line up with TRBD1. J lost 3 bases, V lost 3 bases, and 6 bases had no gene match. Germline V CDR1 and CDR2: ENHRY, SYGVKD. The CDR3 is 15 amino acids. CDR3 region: CAISDPGTGRYEQYF. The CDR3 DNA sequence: TGTGCCATCAGTGATCCCGGGACAGGGCGCTACGAGCAGTACTTC.

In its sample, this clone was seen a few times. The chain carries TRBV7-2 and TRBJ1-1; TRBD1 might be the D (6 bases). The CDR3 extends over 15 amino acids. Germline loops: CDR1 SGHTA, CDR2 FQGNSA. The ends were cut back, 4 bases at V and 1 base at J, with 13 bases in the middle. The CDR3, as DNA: TGTGCCAGCAGCTCCCAGGGACACCCGAACACTGAAGCTTTCTTT. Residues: CASSSQGHPNTEAFF.

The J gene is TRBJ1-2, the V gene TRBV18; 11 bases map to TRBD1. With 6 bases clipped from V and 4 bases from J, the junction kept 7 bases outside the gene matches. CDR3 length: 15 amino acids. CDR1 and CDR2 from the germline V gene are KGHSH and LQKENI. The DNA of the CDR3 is TGTGCCAGCTCGCACGGGGACAGGGGGACCTATGGCTACACCTTC. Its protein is CASSHGDRGTYGYTF. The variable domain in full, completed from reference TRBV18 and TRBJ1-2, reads NAGVMQNPRHLVRRRGQEARLRCSPMKGHSHVYWYRQLPEEGLKFMVYLQKENIIDESGMPKERFSAEFPKEGPSILRIQQVVRGDSAAYFCASSHGDRGTYGYTFGSGTRLTVV.

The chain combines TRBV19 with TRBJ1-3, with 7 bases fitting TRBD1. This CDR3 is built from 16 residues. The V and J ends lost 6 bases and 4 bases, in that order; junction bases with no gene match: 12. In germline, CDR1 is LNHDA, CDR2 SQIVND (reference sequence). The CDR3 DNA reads TGTGCCAGTAGCATAAGGACAGGACGAACAGGAAACACCATATATTTT. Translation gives CASSIRTGRTGNTIYF. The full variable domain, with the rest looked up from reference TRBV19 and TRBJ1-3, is DGGITQSPKYLFRKEGQNVTLSCEQNLNHDAMYWYRQDPGQGLRLIYYSQIVNDFQKGDIAEGYSVSREKKESFPLTVTSAQKNPTAFYLCASSIRTGRTGNTIYFGEGSWLTVV.

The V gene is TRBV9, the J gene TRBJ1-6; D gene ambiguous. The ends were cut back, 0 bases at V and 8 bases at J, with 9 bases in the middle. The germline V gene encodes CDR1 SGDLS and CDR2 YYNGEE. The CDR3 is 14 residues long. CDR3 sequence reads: CASSVGTRYSPLHF. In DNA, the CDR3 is TGTGCCAGCAGCGTAGGAACTCGTTATTCACCCCTCCACTTT.

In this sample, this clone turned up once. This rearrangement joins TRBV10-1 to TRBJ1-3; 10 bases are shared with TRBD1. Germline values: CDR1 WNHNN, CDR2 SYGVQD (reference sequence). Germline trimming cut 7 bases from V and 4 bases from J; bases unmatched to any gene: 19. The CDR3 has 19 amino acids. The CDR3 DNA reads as TGCGCCAGCAAAGCCCCGGGGGCCCGGGACAGGGGCTCGGGAAACACCATATATTTT. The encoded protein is CASKAPGARDRGSGNTIYF.

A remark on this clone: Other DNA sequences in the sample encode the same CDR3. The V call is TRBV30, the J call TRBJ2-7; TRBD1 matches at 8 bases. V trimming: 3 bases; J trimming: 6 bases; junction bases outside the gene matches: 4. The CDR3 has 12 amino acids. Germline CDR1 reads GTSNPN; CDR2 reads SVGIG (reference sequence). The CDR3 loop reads CAWSGQGGEQYF. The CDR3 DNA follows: TGTGCCTGGAGCGGACAGGGTGGCGAGCAGTACTTC.

The CDR3 nucleotides read TGTGCCAGCAGCTTGTCGAGGGTGAACACTGAAGCTTTCTTT. It is translated as CASSLSRVNTEAFF. The chain joins TRBV5-5 to TRBJ1-1; D ambiguous. CDR1 is SGHKS, CDR2 YYEKEE, per germline (reference sequence). Trimming took off 1 base at V and 0 bases at J, with 7 bases between the two ends. The length of the CDR3 is 14 residues.

CDR3 coding DNA: TGTGCCAGTCAGGGCTCTGGAAACACCATATATTTT. Its translation is CASQGSGNTIYF. The gene calls are TRBV28 and TRBJ1-3; tentatively, D is TRBD1 (5 bases). CDR1 and CDR2 (germline): MDHEN, SYDVKM. Trimming removed 9 bases from V and 0 bases from J, with 6 bases in between. The CDR3 is 12 residues long.

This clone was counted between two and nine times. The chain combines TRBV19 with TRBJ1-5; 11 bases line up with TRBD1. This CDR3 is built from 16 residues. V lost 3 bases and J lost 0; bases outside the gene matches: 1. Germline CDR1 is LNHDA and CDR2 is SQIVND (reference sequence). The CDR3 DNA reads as TGTGCCAGTAGTATGGGGACAGGGGGTAGCAATCAGCCCCAGCATTTT. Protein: CASSMGTGGSNQPQHF.

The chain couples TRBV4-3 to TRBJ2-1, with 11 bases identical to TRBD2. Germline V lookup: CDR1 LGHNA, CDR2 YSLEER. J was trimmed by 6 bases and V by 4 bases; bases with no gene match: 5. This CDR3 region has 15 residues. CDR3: CASSPLAGGINEQFF. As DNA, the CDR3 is TGCGCCAGCAGCCCCCTAGCGGGGGGCATCAATGAGCAGTTCTTC.

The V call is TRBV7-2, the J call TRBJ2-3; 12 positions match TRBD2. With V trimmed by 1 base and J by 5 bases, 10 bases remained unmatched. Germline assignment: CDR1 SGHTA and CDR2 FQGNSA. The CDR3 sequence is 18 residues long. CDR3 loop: CASSLVVLAGGSGDTQYF. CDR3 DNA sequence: TGTGCCAGCAGCTTAGTGGTACTAGCGGGGGGTAGTGGAGATACGCAGTATTTT.

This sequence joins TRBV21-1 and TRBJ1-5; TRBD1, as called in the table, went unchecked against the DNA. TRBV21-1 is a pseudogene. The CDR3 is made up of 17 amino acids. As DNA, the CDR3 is TGTGCCAGCAGCAAACACTATCCGGGACAGGGGAATCAGCCCCAGCATTTT. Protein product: CASSKHYPGQGNQPQHF.

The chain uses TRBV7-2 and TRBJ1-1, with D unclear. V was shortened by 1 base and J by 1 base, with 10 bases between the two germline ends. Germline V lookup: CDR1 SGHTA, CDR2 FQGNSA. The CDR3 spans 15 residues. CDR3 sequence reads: CASSLETAWNTEAFF. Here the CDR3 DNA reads TGTGCCAGCAGCTTAGAGACTGCATGGAACACTGAAGCTTTCTTT.

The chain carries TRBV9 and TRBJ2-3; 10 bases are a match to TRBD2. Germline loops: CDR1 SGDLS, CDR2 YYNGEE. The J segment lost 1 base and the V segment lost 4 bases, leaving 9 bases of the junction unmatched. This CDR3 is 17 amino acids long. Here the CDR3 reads CASSRQASGSGTDTQYF. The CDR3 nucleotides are TGTGCCAGCAGCCGTCAGGCTAGCGGGAGTGGCACAGATACGCAGTATTTT.

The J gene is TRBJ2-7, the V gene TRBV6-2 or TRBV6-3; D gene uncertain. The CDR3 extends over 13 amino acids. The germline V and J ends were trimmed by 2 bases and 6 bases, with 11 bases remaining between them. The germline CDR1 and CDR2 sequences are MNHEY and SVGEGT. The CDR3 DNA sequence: TGTGCCAGCAGTTACGGTCTAGTACGCGAGCAGTACTTC. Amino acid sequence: CASSYGLVREQYF.

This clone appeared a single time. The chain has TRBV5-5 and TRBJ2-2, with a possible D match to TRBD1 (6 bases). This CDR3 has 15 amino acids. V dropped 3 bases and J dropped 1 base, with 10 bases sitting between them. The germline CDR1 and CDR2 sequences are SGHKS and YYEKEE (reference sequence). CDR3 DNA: TGTGCCAGCAGCTCCCGAGGGGGGAACACCGGGGAGCTGTTTTTT. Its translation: CASSSRGGNTGELFF.

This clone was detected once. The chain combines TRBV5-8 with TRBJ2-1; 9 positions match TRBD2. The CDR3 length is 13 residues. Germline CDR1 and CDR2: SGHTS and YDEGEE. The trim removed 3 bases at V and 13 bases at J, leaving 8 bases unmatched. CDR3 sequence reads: CASSSYSLAGQFF. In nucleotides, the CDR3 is TGTGCCAGCAGCTCCTACTCTCTAGCGGGACAGTTCTTC.

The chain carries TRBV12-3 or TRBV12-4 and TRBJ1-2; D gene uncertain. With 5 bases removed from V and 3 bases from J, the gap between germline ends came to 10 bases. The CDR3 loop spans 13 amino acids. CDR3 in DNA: TGTGCCAGCAGTCGGCGGGAGGACTATGGCTACACCTTC. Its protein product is CASSRREDYGYTF.

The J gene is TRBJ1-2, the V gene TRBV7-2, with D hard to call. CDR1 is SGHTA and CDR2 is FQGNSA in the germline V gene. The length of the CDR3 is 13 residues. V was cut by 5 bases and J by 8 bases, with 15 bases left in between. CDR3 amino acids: CASSLPPGHGYTF. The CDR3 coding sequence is TGTGCCAGCAGCCTTCCCCCTGGGCACGGCTACACCTTC.

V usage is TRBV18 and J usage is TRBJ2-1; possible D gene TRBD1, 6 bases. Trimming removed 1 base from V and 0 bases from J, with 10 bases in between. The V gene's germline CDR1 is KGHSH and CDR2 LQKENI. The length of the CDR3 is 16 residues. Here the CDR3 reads CASSPRQGSSYNEQFF. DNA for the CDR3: TGTGCCAGCTCACCACGGCAGGGGAGCTCCTACAATGAGCAGTTCTTC.

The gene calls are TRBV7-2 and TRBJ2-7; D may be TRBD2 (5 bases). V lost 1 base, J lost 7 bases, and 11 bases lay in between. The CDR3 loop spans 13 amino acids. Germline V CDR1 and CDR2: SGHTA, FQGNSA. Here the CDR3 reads CASSLDGMGEQYF. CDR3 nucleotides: TGTGCCAGCAGCTTAGACGGGATGGGGGAGCAGTACTTC. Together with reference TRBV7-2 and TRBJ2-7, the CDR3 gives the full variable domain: GAGVSQSPSNKVTEKGKDVELRCDPISGHTALYWYRQSLGQGLEFLIYFQGNSAPDKSGLPSDRFSAERTGGSVSTLTIQRTQQEDSAVYLCASSLDGMGEQYFGPGTRLTVT.

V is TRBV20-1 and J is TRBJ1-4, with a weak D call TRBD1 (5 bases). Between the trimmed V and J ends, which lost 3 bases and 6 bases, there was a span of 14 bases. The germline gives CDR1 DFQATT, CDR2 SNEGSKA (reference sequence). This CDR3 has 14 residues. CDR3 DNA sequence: TGCAGTGCTAGTCGCTACGGGGGGGATGAAAAACTGTTTTTT. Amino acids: CSASRYGGDEKLFF.

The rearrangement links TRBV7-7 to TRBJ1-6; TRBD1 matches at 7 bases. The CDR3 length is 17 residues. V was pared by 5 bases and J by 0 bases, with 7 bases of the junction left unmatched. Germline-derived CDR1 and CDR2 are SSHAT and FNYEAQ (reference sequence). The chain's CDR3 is CASSPDRRSSYNSPLHF. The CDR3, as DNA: TGTGCCAGCAGCCCGGACAGGAGGAGCTCCTATAATTCACCCCTCCACTTT.